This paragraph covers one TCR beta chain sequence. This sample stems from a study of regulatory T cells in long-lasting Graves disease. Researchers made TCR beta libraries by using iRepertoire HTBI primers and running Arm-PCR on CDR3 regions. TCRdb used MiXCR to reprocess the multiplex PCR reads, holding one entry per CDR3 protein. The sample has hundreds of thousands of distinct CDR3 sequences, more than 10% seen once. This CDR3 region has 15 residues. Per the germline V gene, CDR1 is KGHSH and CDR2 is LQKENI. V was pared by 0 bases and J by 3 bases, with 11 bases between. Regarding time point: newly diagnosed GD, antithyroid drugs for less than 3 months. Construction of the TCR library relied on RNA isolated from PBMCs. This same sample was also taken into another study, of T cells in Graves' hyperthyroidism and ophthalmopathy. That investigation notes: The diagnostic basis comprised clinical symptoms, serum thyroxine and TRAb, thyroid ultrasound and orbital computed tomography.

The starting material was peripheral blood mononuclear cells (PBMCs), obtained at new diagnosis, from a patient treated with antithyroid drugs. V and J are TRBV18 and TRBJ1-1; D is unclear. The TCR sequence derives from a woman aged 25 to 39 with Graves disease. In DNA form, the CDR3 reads TGTGCCAGCTCACCACCGGGGATGCGGGACACTGAAGCTTTCTTT. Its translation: CASSPPGMRDTEAFF.